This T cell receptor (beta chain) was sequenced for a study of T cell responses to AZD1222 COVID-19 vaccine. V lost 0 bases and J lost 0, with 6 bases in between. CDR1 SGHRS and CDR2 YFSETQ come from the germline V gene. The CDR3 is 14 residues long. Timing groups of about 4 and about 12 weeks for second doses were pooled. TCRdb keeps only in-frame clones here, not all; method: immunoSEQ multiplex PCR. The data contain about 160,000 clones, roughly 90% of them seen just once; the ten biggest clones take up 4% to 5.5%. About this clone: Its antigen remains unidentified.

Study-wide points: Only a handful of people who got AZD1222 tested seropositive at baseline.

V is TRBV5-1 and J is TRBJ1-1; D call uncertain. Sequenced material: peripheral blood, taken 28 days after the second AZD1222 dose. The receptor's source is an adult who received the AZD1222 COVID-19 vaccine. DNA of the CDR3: TGCGCCAGCAGCTTGGTCGGGGTGAACACTGAAGCTTTCTTT. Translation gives CASSLVGVNTEAFF.